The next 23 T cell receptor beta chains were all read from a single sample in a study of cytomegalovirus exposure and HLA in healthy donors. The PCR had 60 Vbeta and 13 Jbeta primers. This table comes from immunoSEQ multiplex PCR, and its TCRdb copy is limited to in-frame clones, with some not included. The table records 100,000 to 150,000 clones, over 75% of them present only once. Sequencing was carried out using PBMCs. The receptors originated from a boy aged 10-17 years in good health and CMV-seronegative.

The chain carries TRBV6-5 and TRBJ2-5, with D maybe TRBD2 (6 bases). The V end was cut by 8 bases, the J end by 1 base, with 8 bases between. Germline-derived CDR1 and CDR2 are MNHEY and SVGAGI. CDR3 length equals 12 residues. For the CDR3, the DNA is TGTGCCAGCGGGGGACTCCAAGAGACCCAGTACTTC. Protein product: CASGGLQETQYF.

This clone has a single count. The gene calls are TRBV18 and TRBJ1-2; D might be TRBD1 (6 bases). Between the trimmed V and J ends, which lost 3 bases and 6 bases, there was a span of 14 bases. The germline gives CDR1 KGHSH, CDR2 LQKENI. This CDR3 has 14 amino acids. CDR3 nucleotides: TGTGCCAGCTCACCGACAGGAACCGAGGATGGCTACACCTTC. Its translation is CASSPTGTEDGYTF.

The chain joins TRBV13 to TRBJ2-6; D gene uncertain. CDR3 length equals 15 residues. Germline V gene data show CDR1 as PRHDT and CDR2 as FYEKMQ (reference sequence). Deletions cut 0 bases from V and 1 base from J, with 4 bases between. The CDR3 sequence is CASSLGASGANVLTF. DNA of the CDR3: TGTGCCAGCAGCTTAGGAGCTTCTGGGGCCAACGTCCTGACTTTC.

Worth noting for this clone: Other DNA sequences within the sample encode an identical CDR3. This CDR3 reads CASSAQGNTEAFF. The CDR3 nucleotides read TGTGCCAGCAGCGCGCAGGGGAACACTGAAGCTTTCTTT. This sequence joins TRBV9 and TRBJ1-1; D might be TRBD1 (5 bases). V lost 3 bases and J 1 base, leaving 7 bases between the germline ends. Germline V gives CDR1 SGDLS, CDR2 YYNGEE. CDR3 size: 13 residues.

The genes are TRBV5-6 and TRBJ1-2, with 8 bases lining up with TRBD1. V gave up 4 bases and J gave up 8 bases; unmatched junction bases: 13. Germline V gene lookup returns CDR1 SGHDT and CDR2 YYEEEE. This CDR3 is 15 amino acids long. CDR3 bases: TGTGCCAGCAGCCTACCAGGACAGGGCACATGCGGCTACACCTTC. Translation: CASSLPGQGTCGYTF.

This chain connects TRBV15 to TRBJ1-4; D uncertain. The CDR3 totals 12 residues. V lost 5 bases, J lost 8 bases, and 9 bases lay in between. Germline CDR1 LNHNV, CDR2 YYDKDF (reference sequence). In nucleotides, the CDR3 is TGTGCCACCAGCGGTTCGCGGGAAAAACTGTTTTTT. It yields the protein CATSGSREKLFF. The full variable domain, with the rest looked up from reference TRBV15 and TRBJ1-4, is DAMVIQNPRYQVTQFGKPVTLSCSQTLNHNVMYWYQQKSSQAPKLLFHYYDKDFNNEADTPDNFQSRRPNTSFCFLDIRSPGLGDTAMYLCATSGSREKLFFGSGTQLSVL.

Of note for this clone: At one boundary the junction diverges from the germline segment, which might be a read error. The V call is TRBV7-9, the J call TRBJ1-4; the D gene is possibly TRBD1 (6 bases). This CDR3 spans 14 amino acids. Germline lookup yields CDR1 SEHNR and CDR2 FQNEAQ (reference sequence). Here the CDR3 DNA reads TGTTCCAGCAGCCTCAGGGGAACTAATGAAAAACTGTTTTTT. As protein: CSSSLRGTNEKLFF.

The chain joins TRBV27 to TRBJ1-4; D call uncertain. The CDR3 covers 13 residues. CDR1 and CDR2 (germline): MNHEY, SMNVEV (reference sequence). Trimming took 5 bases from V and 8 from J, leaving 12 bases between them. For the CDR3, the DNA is TGTGCCAGCAGTAAACCCGCCCGGGAAAAACTGTTTTTT. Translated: CASSKPAREKLFF.

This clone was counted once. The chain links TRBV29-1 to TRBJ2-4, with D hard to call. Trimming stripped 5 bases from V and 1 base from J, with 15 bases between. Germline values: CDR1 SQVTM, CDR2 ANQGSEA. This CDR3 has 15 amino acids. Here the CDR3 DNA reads TGCAGCGTTTCTCAGCGACTCCCGGCCAAAAACATTCAGTACTTC. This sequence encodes CSVSQRLPAKNIQYF.

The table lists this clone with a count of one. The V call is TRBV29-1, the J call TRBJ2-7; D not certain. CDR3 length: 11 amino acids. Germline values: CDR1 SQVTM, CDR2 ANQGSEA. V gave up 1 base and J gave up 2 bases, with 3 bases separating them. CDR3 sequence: CSVEVAYEQYF. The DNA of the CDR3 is TGCAGCGTTGAAGTAGCCTACGAGCAGTACTTC.

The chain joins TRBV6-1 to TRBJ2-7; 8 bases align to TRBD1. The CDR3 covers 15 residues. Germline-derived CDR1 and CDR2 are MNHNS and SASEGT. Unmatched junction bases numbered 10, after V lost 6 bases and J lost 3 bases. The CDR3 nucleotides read TGTGCCAGCAGAAAAACAGGGGGAAACGACTACGAGCAGTACTTC. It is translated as CASRKTGGNDYEQYF.

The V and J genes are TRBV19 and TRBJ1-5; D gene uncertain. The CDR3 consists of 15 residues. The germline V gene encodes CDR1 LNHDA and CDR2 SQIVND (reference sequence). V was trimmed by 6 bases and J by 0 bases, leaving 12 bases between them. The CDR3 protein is CASSPRQDSNQPQHF. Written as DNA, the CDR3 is TGTGCCAGTAGCCCCCGACAAGATAGCAATCAGCCCCAGCATTTT. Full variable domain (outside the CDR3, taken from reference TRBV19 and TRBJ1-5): DGGITQSPKYLFRKEGQNVTLSCEQNLNHDAMYWYRQDPGQGLRLIYYSQIVNDFQKGDIAEGYSVSREKKESFPLTVTSAQKNPTAFYLCASSPRQDSNQPQHFGDGTRLSIL.

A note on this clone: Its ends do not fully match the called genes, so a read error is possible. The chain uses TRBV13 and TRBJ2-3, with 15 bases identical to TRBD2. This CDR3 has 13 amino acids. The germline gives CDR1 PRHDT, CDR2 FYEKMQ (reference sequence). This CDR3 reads CASSSGTSGGLGF. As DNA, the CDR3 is TGTGCCAGCAGCTCCGGGACTAGCGGGGGGCTAGGGTTT.

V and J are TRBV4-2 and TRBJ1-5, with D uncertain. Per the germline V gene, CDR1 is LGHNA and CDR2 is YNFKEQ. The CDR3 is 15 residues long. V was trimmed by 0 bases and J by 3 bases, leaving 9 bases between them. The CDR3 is CASSQEGSFNQPQHF. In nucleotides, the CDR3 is TGTGCCAGCAGCCAAGAGGGCAGCTTCAATCAGCCCCAGCATTTT.

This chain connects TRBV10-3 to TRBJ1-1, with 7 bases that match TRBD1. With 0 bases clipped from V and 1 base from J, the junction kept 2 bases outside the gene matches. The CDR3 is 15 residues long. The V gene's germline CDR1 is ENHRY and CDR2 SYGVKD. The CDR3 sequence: CAISESGGSNTEAFF. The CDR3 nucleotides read TGTGCCATCAGTGAGTCAGGGGGCTCGAACACTGAAGCTTTCTTT.

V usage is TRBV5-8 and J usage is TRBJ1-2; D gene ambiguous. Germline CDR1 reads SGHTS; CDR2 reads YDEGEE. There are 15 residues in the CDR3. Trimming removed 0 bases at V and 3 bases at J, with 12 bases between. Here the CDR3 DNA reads TGTGCCAGCAGCTTGGAGTCACCTGACTACTATGGCTACACCTTC. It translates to CASSLESPDYYGYTF.

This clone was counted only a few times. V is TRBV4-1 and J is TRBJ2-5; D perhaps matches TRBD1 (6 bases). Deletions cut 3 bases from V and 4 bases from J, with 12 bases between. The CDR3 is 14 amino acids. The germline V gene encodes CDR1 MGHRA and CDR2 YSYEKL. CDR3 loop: CASSHPSGAETQYF. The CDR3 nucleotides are TGCGCCAGCAGCCATCCGTCAGGGGCAGAGACCCAGTACTTC.

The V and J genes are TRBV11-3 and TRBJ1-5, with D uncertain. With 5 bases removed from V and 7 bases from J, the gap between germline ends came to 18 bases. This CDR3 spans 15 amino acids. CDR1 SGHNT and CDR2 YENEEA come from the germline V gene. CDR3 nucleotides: TGTGCCAGCAGCCGCTATAGAGGGCAGTCCCAGCCCCAGCATTTT. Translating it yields CASSRYRGQSQPQHF.

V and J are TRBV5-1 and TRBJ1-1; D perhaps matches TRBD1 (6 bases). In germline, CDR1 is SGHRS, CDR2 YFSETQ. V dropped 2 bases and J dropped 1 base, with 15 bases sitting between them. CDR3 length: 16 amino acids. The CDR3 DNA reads TGCGCCAGCAGCTTCTTGATGGGACACGGGAACACTGAAGCTTTCTTT. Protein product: CASSFLMGHGNTEAFF.

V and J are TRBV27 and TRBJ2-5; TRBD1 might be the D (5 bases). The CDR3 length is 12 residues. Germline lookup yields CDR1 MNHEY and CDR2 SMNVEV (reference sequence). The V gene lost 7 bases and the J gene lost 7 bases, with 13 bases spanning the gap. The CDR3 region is CASIGAEGTQYF. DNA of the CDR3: TGTGCCAGCATTGGGGCGGAAGGGACCCAGTACTTC.

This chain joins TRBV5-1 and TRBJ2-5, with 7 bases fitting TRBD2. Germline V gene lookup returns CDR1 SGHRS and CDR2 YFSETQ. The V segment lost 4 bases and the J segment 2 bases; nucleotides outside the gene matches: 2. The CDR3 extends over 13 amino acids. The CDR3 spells CASSSGTQETQYF. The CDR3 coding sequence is TGCGCCAGCAGCAGCGGGACTCAAGAGACCCAGTACTTC.

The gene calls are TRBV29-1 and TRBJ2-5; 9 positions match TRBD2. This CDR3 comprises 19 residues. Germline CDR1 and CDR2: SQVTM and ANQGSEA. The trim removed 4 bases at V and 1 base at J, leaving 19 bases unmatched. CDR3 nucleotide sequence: TGCAGCGTTGCCCCAGTCGTCCCCGGCGGGGGGGCCGGCCAAGAGACCCAGTACTTC. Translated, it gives CSVAPVVPGGGAGQETQYF.

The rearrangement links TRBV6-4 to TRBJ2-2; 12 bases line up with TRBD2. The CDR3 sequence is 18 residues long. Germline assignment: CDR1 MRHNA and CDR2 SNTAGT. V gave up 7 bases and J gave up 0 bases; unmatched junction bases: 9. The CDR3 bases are TGTGCCAGCACCGCTTACCCTAGCGGGGGGGCGAACACCGGGGAGCTGTTTTTT. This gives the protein CASTAYPSGGANTGELFF.